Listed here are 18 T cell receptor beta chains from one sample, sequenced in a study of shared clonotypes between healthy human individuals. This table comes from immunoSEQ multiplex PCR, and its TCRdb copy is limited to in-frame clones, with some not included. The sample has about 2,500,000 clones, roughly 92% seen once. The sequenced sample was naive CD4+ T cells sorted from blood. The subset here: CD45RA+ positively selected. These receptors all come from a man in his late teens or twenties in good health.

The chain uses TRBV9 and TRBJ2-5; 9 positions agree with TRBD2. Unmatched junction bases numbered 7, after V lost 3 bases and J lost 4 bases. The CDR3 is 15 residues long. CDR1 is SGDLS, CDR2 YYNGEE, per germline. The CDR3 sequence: CASSASGDFGETQYF. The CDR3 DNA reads TGTGCCAGCAGCGCTAGCGGGGATTTCGGAGAGACCCAGTACTTC.

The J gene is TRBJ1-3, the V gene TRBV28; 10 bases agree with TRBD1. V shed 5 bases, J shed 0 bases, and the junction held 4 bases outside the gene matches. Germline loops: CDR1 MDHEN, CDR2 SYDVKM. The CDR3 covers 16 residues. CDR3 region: CASSQDRGLSGNTIYF. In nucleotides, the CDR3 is TGTGCCAGCAGTCAAGACAGGGGGCTCTCTGGAAACACCATATATTTT.

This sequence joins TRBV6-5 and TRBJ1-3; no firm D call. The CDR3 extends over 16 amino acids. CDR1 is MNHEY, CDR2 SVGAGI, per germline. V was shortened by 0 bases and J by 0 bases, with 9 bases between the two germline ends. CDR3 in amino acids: CASSYSTVLSGNTIYF. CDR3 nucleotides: TGTGCCAGCAGTTACTCTACGGTTCTCTCTGGAAACACCATATATTTT.

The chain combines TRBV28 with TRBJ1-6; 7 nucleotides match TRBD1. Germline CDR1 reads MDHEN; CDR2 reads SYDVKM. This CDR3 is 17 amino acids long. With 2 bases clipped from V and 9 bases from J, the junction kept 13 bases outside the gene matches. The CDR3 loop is CASSLPPGDSHPSPLHF. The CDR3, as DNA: TGTGCCAGCAGTTTACCTCCGGGGGACAGCCACCCTTCACCCCTCCACTTT.

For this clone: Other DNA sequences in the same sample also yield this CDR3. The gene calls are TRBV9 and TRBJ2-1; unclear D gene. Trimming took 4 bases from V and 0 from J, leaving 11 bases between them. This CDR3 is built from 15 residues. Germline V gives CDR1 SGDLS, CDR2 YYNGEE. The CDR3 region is CASSRGGSSYNEQFF. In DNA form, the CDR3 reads TGTGCCAGCAGCCGTGGCGGTAGCTCCTACAATGAGCAGTTCTTC.

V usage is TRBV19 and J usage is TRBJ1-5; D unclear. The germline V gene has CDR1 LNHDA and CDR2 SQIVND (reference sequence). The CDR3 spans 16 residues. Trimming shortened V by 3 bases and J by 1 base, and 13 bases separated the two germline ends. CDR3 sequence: CASSMWEHGSNQPQHF. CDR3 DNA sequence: TGTGCCAGTAGTATGTGGGAGCATGGGAGCAATCAGCCCCAGCATTTT.

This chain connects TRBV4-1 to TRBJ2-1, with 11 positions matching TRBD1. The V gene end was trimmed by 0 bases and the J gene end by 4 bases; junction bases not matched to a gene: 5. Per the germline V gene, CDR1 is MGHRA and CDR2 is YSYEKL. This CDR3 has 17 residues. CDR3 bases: TGCGCCAGCAGCCAAGATCGAGGGGACAGGGGGTACAATGAGCAGTTCTTC. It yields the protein CASSQDRGDRGYNEQFF.

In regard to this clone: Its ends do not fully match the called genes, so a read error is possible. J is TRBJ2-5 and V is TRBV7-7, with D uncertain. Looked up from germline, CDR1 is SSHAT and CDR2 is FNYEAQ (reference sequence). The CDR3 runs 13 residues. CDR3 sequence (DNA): TGTGCTAGCAGCCGAGCGATTAAAGAGACCCAGTACTTC. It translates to CASSRAIKETQYF.

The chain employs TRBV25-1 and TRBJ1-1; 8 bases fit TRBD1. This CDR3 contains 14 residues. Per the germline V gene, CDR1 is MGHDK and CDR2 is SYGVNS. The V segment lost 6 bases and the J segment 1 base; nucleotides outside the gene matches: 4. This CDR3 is CASSLTGANTEAFF. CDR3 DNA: TGTGCCAGCAGCCTGACAGGGGCGAACACTGAAGCTTTCTTT.

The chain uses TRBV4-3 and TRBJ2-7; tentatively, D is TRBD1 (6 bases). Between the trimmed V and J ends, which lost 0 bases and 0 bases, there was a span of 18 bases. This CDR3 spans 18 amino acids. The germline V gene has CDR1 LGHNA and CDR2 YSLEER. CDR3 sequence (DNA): TGCGCCAGCAGCCAAGATATATCCTCAGGGGCAAGCTCCTACGAGCAGTACTTC. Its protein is CASSQDISSGASSYEQYF.

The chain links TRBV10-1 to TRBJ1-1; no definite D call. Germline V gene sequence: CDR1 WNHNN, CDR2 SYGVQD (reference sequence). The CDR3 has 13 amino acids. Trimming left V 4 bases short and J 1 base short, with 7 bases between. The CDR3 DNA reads TGCGCCAGCAGTGTTGGGTGGAACACTGAAGCTTTCTTT. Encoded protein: CASSVGWNTEAFF.

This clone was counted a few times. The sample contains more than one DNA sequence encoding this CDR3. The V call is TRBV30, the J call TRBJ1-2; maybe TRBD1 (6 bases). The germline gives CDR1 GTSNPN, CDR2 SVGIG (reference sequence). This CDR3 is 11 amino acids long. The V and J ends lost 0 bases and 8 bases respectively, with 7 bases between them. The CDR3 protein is CAWSVQGGYTF. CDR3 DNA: TGTGCCTGGAGTGTACAGGGAGGCTACACCTTC.

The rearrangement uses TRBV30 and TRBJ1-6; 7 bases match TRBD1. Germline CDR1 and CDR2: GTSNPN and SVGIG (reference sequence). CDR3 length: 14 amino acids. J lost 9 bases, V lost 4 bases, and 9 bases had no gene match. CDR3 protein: CAWNNAGGGSPLHF. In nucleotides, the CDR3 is TGTGCCTGGAATAACGCAGGGGGAGGTTCACCCCTCCACTTT.

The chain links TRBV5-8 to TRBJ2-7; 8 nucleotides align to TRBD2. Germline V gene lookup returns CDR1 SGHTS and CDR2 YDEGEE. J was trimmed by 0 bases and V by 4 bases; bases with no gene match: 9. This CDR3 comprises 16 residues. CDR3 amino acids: CASSPGGVVLSYEQYF. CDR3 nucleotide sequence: TGTGCCAGCAGCCCGGGAGGGGTTGTCCTCTCCTACGAGCAGTACTTC.

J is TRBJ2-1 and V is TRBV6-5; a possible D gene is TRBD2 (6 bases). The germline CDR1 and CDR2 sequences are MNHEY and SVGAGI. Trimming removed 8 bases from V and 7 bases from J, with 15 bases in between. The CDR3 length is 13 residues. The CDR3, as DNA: TGTGCCAGCGGGGGAGGAGGGAGGAATGAGCAGTTCTTC. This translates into CASGGGGRNEQFF.

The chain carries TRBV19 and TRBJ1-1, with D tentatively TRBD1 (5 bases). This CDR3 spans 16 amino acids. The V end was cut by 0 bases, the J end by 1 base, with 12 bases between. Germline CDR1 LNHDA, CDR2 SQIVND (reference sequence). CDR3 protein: CASSIDGEGKNTEAFF. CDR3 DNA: TGTGCCAGTAGTATAGATGGGGAGGGGAAGAACACTGAAGCTTTCTTT.

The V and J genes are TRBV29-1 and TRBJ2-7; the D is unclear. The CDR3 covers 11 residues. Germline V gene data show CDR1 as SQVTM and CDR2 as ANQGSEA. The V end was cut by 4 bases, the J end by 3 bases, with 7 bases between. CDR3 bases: TGCAGCGTTGGGGCAGGCTACGAGCAGTACTTC. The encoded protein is CSVGAGYEQYF.

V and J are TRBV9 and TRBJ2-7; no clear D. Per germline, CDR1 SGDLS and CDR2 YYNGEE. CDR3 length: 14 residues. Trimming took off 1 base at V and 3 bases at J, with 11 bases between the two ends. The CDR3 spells CASSVSNVNYEQYF. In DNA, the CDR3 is TGTGCCAGCAGCGTAAGTAACGTGAACTACGAGCAGTACTTC.